Given below is one T cell receptor (beta chain) in context. The record originates from a study of blood T cell repertoires in COVID-19. Study information: Acute and convalescent COVID-19 specimens originated in the United States, Italy and Spain. PBMCs, B-cell-depleted T cells, or T cells provided the cDNA or gDNA that made up the material.

The CDR3 is 14 residues long. The V gene end was trimmed by 5 bases and the J gene end by 4 bases; junction bases not matched to a gene: 8. The germline V gene has CDR1 GTSNPN and CDR2 SVGIG (reference sequence). Authors' data handling: Nucleated cell counts were estimated from reference gene primer amplification. Only in-frame clones appear in the TCRdb table, and some are missing; sequencing was by immunoSEQ multiplex PCR. That table furnishes V, J and clone size, whereas the DNA furnished D and trimming. Of some 180,000 clones in the sample, 80% to 90% were seen once. Seattle's cohort entered during active infection and was followed longitudinally.

The receptor's source is a woman in her thirties or forties with COVID-19, enrolled during active disease. The V and J genes are TRBV30 and TRBJ1-3; TRBD1 matches at 7 bases. Sequencing was performed on peripheral blood. CDR3 sequence (DNA): TGTGCCTGGGACGGGACAGCGGACGGAAACACCATATATTTT. It specifies CAWDGTADGNTIYF.